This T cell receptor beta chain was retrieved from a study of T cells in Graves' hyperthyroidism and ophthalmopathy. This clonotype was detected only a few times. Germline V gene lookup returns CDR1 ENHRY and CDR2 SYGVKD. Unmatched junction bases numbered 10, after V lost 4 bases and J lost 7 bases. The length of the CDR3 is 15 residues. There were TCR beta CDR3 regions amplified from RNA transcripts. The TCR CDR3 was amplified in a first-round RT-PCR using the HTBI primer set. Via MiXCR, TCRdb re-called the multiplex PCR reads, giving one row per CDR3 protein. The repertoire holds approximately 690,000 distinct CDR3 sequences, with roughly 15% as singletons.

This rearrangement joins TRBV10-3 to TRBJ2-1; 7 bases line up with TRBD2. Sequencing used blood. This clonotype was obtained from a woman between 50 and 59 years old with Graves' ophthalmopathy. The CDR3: CAISGGGSLINEQFF. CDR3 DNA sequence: TGTGCCATCAGTGGCGGGGGTTCCTTGATTAATGAGCAGTTCTTC.